The 13 T cell receptor beta chains presented below share a single source sample, sequenced in a study of blood T cell repertoires in COVID-19. Profiled with immunoSEQ multiplex PCR; TCRdb holds only in-frame clones, not every one. Found here are about 130,000 clones, 81% of them singletons; the top ten hold about 8.4%. Sequenced sample: peripheral blood. The receptors were gathered from a woman in her fifties or sixties with active or convalescent COVID-19.

V gene TRBV27 combines with J gene TRBJ1-2; 11 nucleotides agree with TRBD1. The V and J ends lost 5 bases and 5 bases, in that order; junction bases with no gene match: 7. The CDR3 is 15 residues long. Germline CDR1 MNHEY, CDR2 SMNVEV (reference sequence). Here the CDR3 reads CASSKGGTGGYGYTF. The CDR3 nucleotides read TGTGCCAGCAGTAAAGGAGGGACAGGGGGTTATGGCTACACCTTC.

As DNA, the CDR3 is TGTGCCAGCATCCCAGGTTGGGGACAGGCGAACACTGAAGCTTTCTTT. It translates to CASIPGWGQANTEAFF. This chain joins TRBV5-6 and TRBJ1-1; 8 positions match TRBD1. Per germline, CDR1 SGHDT and CDR2 YYEEEE. CDR3 length: 16 amino acids. V trimming: 6 bases; J trimming: 1 base; junction bases outside the gene matches: 11. The full variable domain, its missing parts supplied by reference TRBV5-6 and TRBJ1-1, is DAGVTQSPTHLIKTRGQQVTLRCSPKSGHDTVSWYQQALGQGPQFIFQYYEEEERQRGNFPDRFSGHQFPNYSSELNVNALLLGDSALYLCASIPGWGQANTEAFFGQGTRLTVV.

This clone was counted once. This rearrangement joins TRBV12-3 or TRBV12-4 to TRBJ1-2, with no clear D. V was pared by 6 bases and J by 4 bases, with 12 bases between. The CDR3 totals 13 residues. CDR3 nucleotide sequence: TGTGCCAGCAGCTTCGGGAGTCGCTATGGCTACACCTTC. Translation: CASSFGSRYGYTF.

The CDR3 nucleotides are TGTGCCAGTAGGGGACAGGGGGCGAGGGAAGCTTTCTTT. Its translation is CASRGQGAREAFF. The rearrangement links TRBV19 to TRBJ1-1, with 12 positions matching TRBD1. Germline CDR1 and CDR2: LNHDA and SQIVND (reference sequence). This CDR3 is built from 13 residues. Germline trimming cut 6 bases from V and 8 bases from J; bases unmatched to any gene: 4.

The chain joins TRBV28 to TRBJ1-1; D uncertain. The V gene's germline CDR1 is MDHEN and CDR2 SYDVKM. This CDR3 has 15 residues. Trimming left V 7 bases short and J 4 bases short, with 19 bases between. In nucleotides, the CDR3 is TGTGCCAGCACCACCCTAGGAGGCGGGTCCACTGAAGCTTTCTTT. Its protein is CASTTLGGGSTEAFF.

The chain is built from TRBV7-2 and TRBJ2-3, with TRBD2 matching 12 bases. The CDR3 has 16 amino acids. Germline V CDR1 and CDR2: SGHTA, FQGNSA. With 5 bases clipped from V and 3 bases from J, the junction kept 6 bases outside the gene matches. CDR3 residues: CASSHRTSGTTDTQYF. The CDR3 nucleotides read TGTGCCAGCAGCCATCGGACTAGCGGGACGACAGATACGCAGTATTTT.

The J gene is TRBJ1-5, the V gene TRBV30; D call uncertain. Trimming removed 1 base from V and 1 base from J, with 11 bases in between. The CDR3 consists of 15 residues. Germline CDR1 reads GTSNPN; CDR2 reads SVGIG (reference sequence). The CDR3 region has the DNA TGTGCCTGGAGTGCCAGCGGCCCGAGCAATCAGCCCCAGCATTTT. This translates into CAWSASGPSNQPQHF.

This clone showed up just a few times. The J gene is TRBJ1-1, the V gene TRBV5-6; 11 bases agree with TRBD1. CDR3 size: 14 residues. V lost 4 bases, J lost 4 bases, and 3 bases stayed unmatched. Germline-derived CDR1 and CDR2 are SGHDT and YYEEEE. The CDR3 nucleotides are TGTGCCAGCAGCCGGACAGGGGGCAGCACTGAAGCTTTCTTT. It is translated as CASSRTGGSTEAFF. The full variable domain, its missing parts supplied by reference TRBV5-6 and TRBJ1-1, is DAGVTQSPTHLIKTRGQQVTLRCSPKSGHDTVSWYQQALGQGPQFIFQYYEEEERQRGNFPDRFSGHQFPNYSSELNVNALLLGDSALYLCASSRTGGSTEAFFGQGTRLTVV.

The gene calls are TRBV19 and TRBJ1-1; tentatively, D is TRBD1 (6 bases). This CDR3 is 14 amino acids long. V lost 5 bases, J lost 4 bases, and 14 bases lay in between. Germline loops: CDR1 LNHDA, CDR2 SQIVND (reference sequence). The CDR3 protein is CASSRGEGGTEAFF. As DNA, the CDR3 is TGTGCCAGTAGTCGGGGGGAAGGGGGCACTGAAGCTTTCTTT.

The gene calls are TRBV18 and TRBJ1-6, with a tentative D call TRBD1 (6 bases). From germline, CDR1 is KGHSH and CDR2 LQKENI. CDR3 size: 15 residues. Trimming left V 2 bases short and J 9 bases short, with 14 bases between. CDR3 in DNA: TGTGCCAGCTCACCATCGGGGGGCCTGGGTTCACCCCTCCACTTT. Its translation: CASSPSGGLGSPLHF.

The chain is built from TRBV6-6 and TRBJ2-5; TRBD2 matches 12 bases. Germline assignment: CDR1 MNHNY and CDR2 SVGAGI (reference sequence). V lost 5 bases and J lost 5; bases outside the gene matches: 6. The CDR3 is 15 residues long. In DNA form, the CDR3 reads TGTGCCAGCAGTCACCGGACTAGCGGGATCGAGACCCAGTACTTC. Translating it yields CASSHRTSGIETQYF.

The chain has TRBV7-8 and TRBJ2-1; 11 bases line up with TRBD2. CDR1 SGHVS and CDR2 FQNEAQ come from the germline V gene. V gave up 3 bases and J gave up 4 bases; unmatched junction bases: 2. The CDR3 loop spans 15 amino acids. CDR3 sequence (DNA): TGTGCCAGCAGCTTTGGACTAGCGGGTTACAATGAGCAGTTCTTC. This gives the protein CASSFGLAGYNEQFF. Supplemented by reference TRBV7-8 and TRBJ2-1, the full variable domain reads GAGVSQSPRYKVAKRGQDVALRCDPISGHVSLFWYQQALGQGPEFLTYFQNEAQLDKSGLPSDRFFAERPEGSVSTLKIQRTQQEDSAVYLCASSFGLAGYNEQFFGPGTRLTVL.

J is TRBJ2-5 and V is TRBV7-2; 9 bases fit TRBD2. Germline loops: CDR1 SGHTA, CDR2 FQGNSA. CDR3 length equals 16 residues. V was pared by 0 bases and J by 2 bases, with 4 bases of the junction left unmatched. CDR3 DNA: TGTGCCAGCAGCTTAGCGACGACTAGCGGACAAGAGACCCAGTACTTC. Translating it yields CASSLATTSGQETQYF.